A selection of T cell receptor beta chains follows, all from one sample in a study of identical twins. TCRdb independently ran MiXCR on the 5' RACE reads; one entry per CDR3 protein. The repertoire holds about 530,000 distinct CDR3 sequences, with roughly 15% as singletons. This sample was also put to use in a study of yellow fever vaccine responses in identical twins.

Sequenced material: CD4+ T cells sorted from blood. The receptors were sampled from a young woman in good health. The CDR3 runs from the conserved cysteine through the conserved F or W. Each record gives: D gene, V gene, J gene, clone size, CDR3 DNA, CDR3 protein. The D gene is left open where the match is weak. Some rows mark clone size as missing; the rest say once, few, many or name a class of expanded clone.

TRBD1,TRBV2,TRBJ1-3,.,TGTGCCAGCAGTTCCCCGGGACAGCGAGGAAACACCATATATTTT,CASSSPGQRGNTIYF
.,TRBV5-1,TRBJ1-5,few,TGCGCCAGCAGCTTGGACCCACAAAGATCACAGCCCCAGCATTTT,CASSLDPQRSQPQHF
.,TRBV24-1,TRBJ2-5,.,TGTGCCACCAGTGACCGGGACCAACAAGAGACCCAGTACTTC,CATSDRDQQETQYF
TRBD2,TRBV4-2,TRBJ2-1,few,TGTGCCAGCAGCCAAGTTGCGGGGGGCCCGAAGTGGGAGCAGTTCTTC,CASSQVAGGPKWEQFF
.,TRBV7-9,TRBJ2-5,once,TGTGCCAGCAGCCCCCAACTCGCGGGCATAGGACAAGAGACCCAGTACTTC,CASSPQLAGIGQETQYF
TRBD1,TRBV12-3/TRBV12-4,TRBJ2-7,few,TGTGCCAGCAGTCGGAGACAGGGTTTAAACTACGAGCAGTACTTC,CASSRRQGLNYEQYF
TRBD2,TRBV28,TRBJ2-2,few,TGTGCCAGCAGTTTTCAGCGGGGGACTAACACCGGGGAGCTGTTTTTT,CASSFQRGTNTGELFF
.,TRBV20-1,TRBJ1-4,few,TGCAGTGCCCTACTGATAGGAACTAATGAAAAACTGTTTTTT,CSALLIGTNEKLFF
TRBD2,TRBV12-3/TRBV12-4,TRBJ2-1,many,TGTGCCAGCAGTTTTAGCGGGAAGCGGGGTGAGCAGTTCTTC,CASSFSGKRGEQFF
.,TRBV4-2,TRBJ1-5,.,TGTGCCAGCAGCCAAGATCCTCCCGTGGCACCCCAGCATTTT,CASSQDPPVAPQHF
.,TRBV21-1,TRBJ2-7,few,TGTGCCAGCTCCGCCGGACATCATTACGAGCAGTACTTC,CASSAGHHYEQYF
TRBD1,TRBV4-1,TRBJ1-4,once,TGCGCCAGCAGTCCAAGTGGTCAGGGGGCAGGGGATGCTAATGAAAAACTGTTTTTT,CASSPSGQGAGDANEKLFF
.,TRBV2,TRBJ2-1,few,TGTGCCAGCAGTACCCCAGGGCGAGGCTCCTACAATGAGCAGTTCTTC,CASSTPGRGSYNEQFF
.,TRBV12-3/TRBV12-4,TRBJ2-7,many,TGTGCCAGCAGTATTCTTGGACAGAGCTACGAGCAGTACTTC,CASSILGQSYEQYF
.,TRBV20-1,TRBJ2-1,few,TGCAGTGCTCCCCGGGACCAGGACGATGAGCAGTTCTTC,CSAPRDQDDEQFF
.,TRBV18,TRBJ2-5,.,TGTGCCAGCTCGCCCACGTACCAAGAGACCCAGTACTTC,CASSPTYQETQYF
TRBD2,TRBV20-1,TRBJ2-3,few,TGCAGTGCCCCAACGGTTAGCGGGGGGGCCGGCACAGATACGCAGTATTTT,CSAPTVSGGAGTDTQYF
TRBD2,TRBV5-1,TRBJ2-7,.,TGCGCCAGCAGCTTGGACGGGACTAGCATCTCCTACGAGCAGTACTTC,CASSLDGTSISYEQYF
TRBD1,TRBV9,TRBJ1-2,few,TGTGCCAGCAGCGGGGGAGGGACAGTTACCTCGGGCTACACCTTC,CASSGGGTVTSGYTF
.,TRBV18,TRBJ2-5,.,TGTGCCAGCTCACCAGGACAGCCCCAAGGGACCCAGTACTTC,CASSPGQPQGTQYF
.,TRBV3-1,TRBJ1-1,few,TGTGCCAGCAGCCAAGGTCGGCAGAACACTGAAGCTTTCTTT,CASSQGRQNTEAFF
.,TRBV20-1,TRBJ2-7,few,TGCAGTGCCAACGAAAAATACGAGCAGTACTTC,CSANEKYEQYF
TRBD1,TRBV20-1,TRBJ1-6,few,TGCAGTGCTAGGCCCGTCATACAGGGGGCAGGGAATTCACCCCTCCACTTT,CSARPVIQGAGNSPLHF
TRBD1,TRBV7-9,TRBJ1-2,.,TGTGCCAGCAGCTTAGGCGTTGCCGGACAGGCCGGGGGCTACACCTTC,CASSLGVAGQAGGYTF
.,TRBV20-1,TRBJ2-1,few,TGCAGTGCTAGAGCTTCGACTAACCCCACAAGCTCCTACAATGAGCAGTTCTTC,CSARASTNPTSSYNEQFF
TRBD2,TRBV5-6,TRBJ2-1,.,TGTGCCAGCAGCTTGCTCCCTAGCGGGGTAAATGAGCAGTTCTTC,CASSLLPSGVNEQFF
TRBD2,TRBV29-1,TRBJ2-7,few,TGCAGCGCCGGGAGCGGGAGGAGTGGGTACGAGCAGTACTTC,CSAGSGRSGYEQYF
.,TRBV5-1,TRBJ2-3,.,TGCGCCAGCAGCTGGGGACAAAGCACAGATACGCAGTATTTT,CASSWGQSTDTQYF
TRBD1,TRBV3-1,TRBJ1-1,few,TGTGCCAGCAGCAGAGGACAGGGCTTTGAAGCTTTCTTT,CASSRGQGFEAFF
.,TRBV7-8,TRBJ2-3,few,TGTGCCAGCAGCTTAGTTGCGGTTACCACAGATACGCAGTATTTT,CASSLVAVTTDTQYF
TRBD2,TRBV20-1,TRBJ2-1,.,TGCAGTGCTAGTTATGCGCGACTAGCGGGAGGGTCAGACAATGAGCAGTTCTTC,CSASYARLAGGSDNEQFF
TRBD2,TRBV6-5,TRBJ2-3,few,TGTGCCAGCAGTTACGGGCGTTCTAGCGGACGCACAGATACGCAGTATTTT,CASSYGRSSGRTDTQYF
.,TRBV20-1,TRBJ2-1,.,TGCAGTGCCTCGGGACTCCTATACAATGAGCAGTTCTTC,CSASGLLYNEQFF
TRBD1,TRBV7-9,TRBJ1-2,few,TGTGCCAGCAGCGCCGGGACAGCTACTAACTATGGCTACACCTTC,CASSAGTATNYGYTF
TRBD1,TRBV2,TRBJ2-3,few,TGTGCCAGCAGTTTACTACAGGGGCCTACTAGCACAGATACGCAGTATTTT,CASSLLQGPTSTDTQYF
.,TRBV9,TRBJ1-1,few,TGTGCCAGCAGCGTTTCTCAGAACACTGAAGCTTTCTTT,CASSVSQNTEAFF
TRBD2,TRBV20-1,TRBJ2-7,few,TGCAGTGCTACACTACTGGGGGGGGGGATCGACGAGCAGTACTTC,CSATLLGGGIDEQYF
TRBD1,TRBV12-3/TRBV12-4,TRBJ2-2,few,TGTGCCAGCACCCGGCGGGGACAGGGGAGTGGGGAGCTGTTTTTT,CASTRRGQGSGELFF
.,TRBV20-1,TRBJ1-6,few,TGCAGTGCTAGACAGACAGAGAGTAATTCACCCCTCCACTTT,CSARQTESNSPLHF
TRBD1,TRBV12-3/TRBV12-4,TRBJ1-1,.,TGTGCCAGCAGTTTTACAGGGGGCCGGAACACTGAAGCTTTCTTT,CASSFTGGRNTEAFF
.,TRBV7-3,TRBJ2-2,.,TGTGCCAGCAATGCAGGGATGGGCACCGGGGAGCTGTTTTTT,CASNAGMGTGELFF
TRBD1,TRBV3-1,TRBJ1-1,.,TGTGCCAGCAGCCGACGAGGGGGCGCGGGCACTGAAGCTTTCTTT,CASSRRGGAGTEAFF